This TCR beta chain was sequenced for a study of shared clonotypes between healthy human individuals. Study results and caveats: Naive CD4 clonotypes overlapped across several donors at roughly 4.5%.

A word on this clone: Its target is not known.

Trimming pared 0 bases from V and 1 base from J, leaving 10 bases between. This CDR3 spans 16 amino acids. The germline V gene has CDR1 SGHDT and CDR2 YYEEEE. Per sorted-subset replicate PCR, input was around 220 ng DNA, representing tens of thousands of T cell genomes. Assay: immunoSEQ multiplex PCR; the TCRdb copy retains only in-frame clones and omits some. In the table there are about 1 million clones, 65% to 80% of which are singletons. Sequenced: memory CD4+ T cells sorted from blood. Stated subset: CD45RA-negative fraction. The chain carries TRBV5-6 and TRBJ2-2, with D hard to call. The receptor comes from a man aged 18 to 29 in good health. This CDR3 is CASSLGQVWNTGELFF. CDR3 coding DNA: TGTGCCAGCAGCTTGGGGCAGGTATGGAACACCGGGGAGCTGTTTTTT.